This record concerns one T cell receptor beta chain sequence. This entry comes from a study of blood T cell repertoires in COVID-19. The length of the CDR3 is 17 residues. The V end lost 2 bases, the J end lost 4 bases, and 18 bases lay between the germline ends. Germline V gives CDR1 SGHAT, CDR2 FQNNGV. Individuals in the exposed group had encountered a COVID-19 case within 2 weeks preceding study entry. Sequencing used immunoSEQ multiplex PCR; TCRdb keeps in-frame clones, though not all of them. In the table there are fewer than 250,000 clones, 75% to 90% of which are singletons. The TCR originated in a woman under 40 who had been exposed to COVID-19. The chain joins TRBV11-2 to TRBJ2-1, with D possibly TRBD2 on 5 matching bases. The sequencing input was PBMCs or T cells enriched from blood (not recorded which). The CDR3 protein is CASSLRGISLEYNEQFF. CDR3 DNA: TGTGCCAGCAGCTTAAGAGGAATCTCACTAGAATACAATGAGCAGTTCTTC.